This T cell receptor beta chain was sequenced in a study of CD8+CD57+ T cells in acquired aplastic anemia. In the study overall: Sorted cells (CD4+ and CD8+) yielded DNA amounts that averaged about 3.1 ug. Study-level findings and limits: Any difference that existed in CD8+ Simpson's diversity between patients and controls was not significant. Patients had twenty-nine CD8+ CDR3 sequences in common with controls (the shared set).

In its sample, this clonotype was seen many times. Antigen unknown. Profiles of TCR beta VDJ and CDR3 were generated from a genomic DNA template. One entry per CDR3 protein results from TCRdb running MiXCR on the reads. The sample shows about 200,000 distinct CDR3 sequences, 34% of them seen only once. Trimming removed 5 bases from V and 3 bases from J, with 11 bases in between. The CDR3 consists of 13 residues. Germline V gives CDR1 MGHDK, CDR2 SYGVNS. The rearrangement uses TRBV25-1 and TRBJ2-7; possibly TRBD1 for D (6 bases). This receptor was identified in a human donor in good health, serving as a control. Sequencing was carried out using sorted CD4+, CD8+, or CD8+CD57+ T cells (not recorded which) from PBMCs. This chain's CDR3 is CASSWLGGYEQYF. The CDR3 DNA reads TGTGCCAGCAGTTGGCTAGGGGGCTACGAGCAGTACTTC.